These 25 T cell receptor beta chains were all obtained from the same sample, sequenced in a study of regulatory T cells in long-lasting Graves disease. With iRepertoire HTBI primers and Arm-PCR of CDR3 regions, TCR beta libraries were built. Each CDR3 protein is one row after TCRdb ran MiXCR on the multiplex PCR reads. Counted here are approximately 400,000 distinct CDR3 sequences, around 11% occurring once; the ten biggest clones make up 15% to 20%. Regarding time point: newly diagnosed GD, antithyroid drugs for less than 3 months. PBMC RNA was the source of the TCR library. These same data were also listed under a study on T cells in Graves' hyperthyroidism and ophthalmopathy.

The specimen was peripheral blood mononuclear cells (PBMCs), collected at new diagnosis, from a patient treated with antithyroid drugs. These TCRs come from a woman aged 18-29 years with Graves disease.

The chain combines TRBV29-1 with TRBJ1-2, with unresolved D. CDR3 length: 12 residues. Germline CDR1 and CDR2: SQVTM and ANQGSEA. Trimming cost V 0 bases and J 4 bases, with 6 bases left between them. CDR3 coding DNA: TGCAGCGTTGAAGATAAAAGCTATGGCTACACCTTC. Residues: CSVEDKSYGYTF.

Ten or more counts support this clonotype. The V and J genes are TRBV12-3 or TRBV12-4 and TRBJ2-3; D remains ambiguous. The CDR3 spans 15 residues. Trimming stripped 4 bases from V and 4 bases from J, with 15 bases between. Here the CDR3 DNA reads TGTGCCAGCAGTTCCGGACCCTGGGTGGCAGATACGCAGTATTTT. It codes for CASSSGPWVADTQYF.

The chain uses TRBV11-2 and TRBJ1-2; D gene ambiguous. CDR1 and CDR2 from the germline V gene are SGHAT and FQNNGV. V dropped 5 bases and J dropped 6 bases, with 10 bases sitting between them. CDR3 length: 12 amino acids. Here the CDR3 reads CASSRNGNGYTF. The CDR3 DNA reads TGTGCCAGCAGCCGGAATGGAAATGGCTACACCTTC.

This clonotype was picked up a small number of times. The chain carries TRBV2 and TRBJ2-5, with 7 bases that match TRBD1. With 6 bases clipped from V and 2 bases from J, the junction kept 9 bases outside the gene matches. From germline, CDR1 is SNHLY and CDR2 FYNNEI. The CDR3 consists of 15 residues. The CDR3, as DNA: TGTGCCAGCAGGCAAGGGACAGTGACACAAGAGACCCAGTACTTC. This translates into CASRQGTVTQETQYF.

At least ten counts were recorded for this clonotype. The chain has TRBV2 and TRBJ1-1; the D is unclear. The V gene lost 4 bases and the J gene lost 11 bases, with 8 bases spanning the gap. CDR3 length: 10 residues. Germline V gene data show CDR1 as SNHLY and CDR2 as FYNNEI. The CDR3 loop reads CASSGGRAFF. The CDR3 DNA sequence: TGTGCCAGCAGTGGGGGTAGGGCTTTCTTT.

This clonotype occurred many times. The rearrangement joins TRBV10-3 to TRBJ1-6; 9 positions match TRBD1. Per the germline V gene, CDR1 is ENHRY and CDR2 is SYGVKD. V trimming: 9 bases; J trimming: 7 bases; junction bases outside the gene matches: 4. The CDR3 is 13 residues long. CDR3 nucleotide sequence: TGTGCCATGGGGACAGGGTTGAATTCACCCCTCCACTTT. Protein product: CAMGTGLNSPLHF.

This clonotype was recorded at least ten times. J is TRBJ2-6 and V is TRBV20-1, with D perhaps being TRBD1 or TRBD2 (7 bases each). The CDR3 length is 16 residues. Germline V gene sequence: CDR1 DFQATT, CDR2 SNEGSKA (reference sequence). Trimming removed 2 bases from V and 4 bases from J, with 15 bases in between. CDR3 loop: CSARIPGGAGANVLTF. The CDR3 DNA follows: TGCAGTGCTAGAATCCCAGGGGGGGCAGGGGCCAACGTCCTGACTTTC.

This clonotype was counted many times. The V gene is TRBV28, the J gene TRBJ2-7; 8 positions agree with TRBD2. There are 16 residues in the CDR3. Germline CDR1 is MDHEN and CDR2 is SYDVKM. Trimming removed 7 bases from V and 0 bases from J; junction bases left unmatched: 11. The chain's CDR3 is CASTGGRSHSSYEQYF. CDR3 nucleotide sequence: TGTGCCAGCACCGGCGGGAGGTCCCACAGCTCCTACGAGCAGTACTTC. The full variable domain, in which reference TRBV28 and TRBJ2-7 provide the parts outside the CDR3, is DVKVTQSSRYLVKRTGEKVFLECVQDMDHENMFWYRQDPGLGLRLIYFSYDVKMKEKGDIPEGYSVSREKKERFSLILESASTNQTSMYLCASTGGRSHSSYEQYFGPGTRLTVT.

This clonotype has more than one count but fewer than ten. The rearrangement joins TRBV27 to TRBJ1-3; D gene ambiguous. Germline assignment: CDR1 MNHEY and CDR2 SMNVEV (reference sequence). The CDR3 is made up of 16 amino acids. Trimming cost V 5 bases and J 0 bases, with 14 bases left between them. CDR3 bases: TGTGCCAGCAGTCCCCCGCCGGAGCCCTCTGGAAACACCATATATTTT. Residues: CASSPPPEPSGNTIYF.

This clonotype was seen many times. The chain couples TRBV29-1 to TRBJ1-1; D is unclear. The V end was cut by 0 bases, the J end by 2 bases, with 13 bases between. The germline CDR1 and CDR2 sequences are SQVTM and ANQGSEA. The CDR3 contains 15 residues. This CDR3 reads CSVEDLQDQNTEAFF. CDR3 nucleotide sequence: TGCAGCGTTGAAGATCTGCAGGACCAAAACACTGAAGCTTTCTTT.

The V gene is TRBV7-9, the J gene TRBJ1-2; D call uncertain. Germline values: CDR1 SEHNR, CDR2 FQNEAQ (reference sequence). The V gene lost 5 bases and the J gene lost 3 bases, with 7 bases spanning the gap. The length of the CDR3 is 12 residues. CDR3 sequence (DNA): TGTGCCAGCAGCCGACTGGACTATGGCTACACCTTC. Translation gives CASSRLDYGYTF.

Many counts were recorded for this clonotype. The genes are TRBV6-2 or TRBV6-3 and TRBJ1-1; tentatively, D is TRBD1 (5 bases). The CDR3 extends over 14 amino acids. The ends were cut back, 4 bases at V and 1 base at J, with 10 bases in the middle. Germline-derived CDR1 and CDR2 are MNHEY and SVGEGT. Written as DNA, the CDR3 is TGTGCCAGCAGTTTTTTGACAGCGAACACTGAAGCTTTCTTT. As protein: CASSFLTANTEAFF.

The V and J genes are TRBV4-3 and TRBJ1-2; D unresolved. The CDR3 is 13 residues long. The germline CDR1 and CDR2 sequences are LGHNA and YSLEER. Trimming cost V 2 bases and J 6 bases, with 10 bases left between them. The CDR3 here is CASSQRQTNGYTF. The CDR3 region has the DNA TGCGCCAGCAGCCAACGTCAGACTAATGGCTACACCTTC.

The chain carries TRBV7-3 and TRBJ2-3; 8 bases match TRBD2. This CDR3 has 14 amino acids. CDR1 SGHTA and CDR2 FQGTGA come from the germline V gene. J gave up 4 bases and V 5 bases, and 5 bases lay outside the gene matches. The chain's CDR3 is CASSPGGQADTQYF. CDR3 DNA sequence: TGTGCCAGCAGCCCGGGGGGGCAAGCAGATACGCAGTATTTT.

The gene calls are TRBV20-1 and TRBJ1-6; D is perhaps TRBD1 (6 bases). This CDR3 region has 14 residues. In germline, CDR1 is DFQATT, CDR2 SNEGSKA (reference sequence). The V end lost 5 bases, the J end lost 4 bases, and 12 bases lay between the germline ends. CDR3 amino acids: CSALRGGYNSPLHF. For the CDR3, the DNA is TGCAGTGCTCTCAGGGGAGGTTATAATTCACCCCTCCACTTT.

This clonotype was detected many times. The V call is TRBV6-2 or TRBV6-3, the J call TRBJ2-1; 8 nucleotides agree with TRBD2. CDR1 and CDR2 from the germline V gene are MNHEY and SVGEGT. This CDR3 is built from 15 residues. Trimming took 10 bases from V and 4 from J; bases not matched to a gene: 12. The CDR3 DNA sequence: TGTGCCATCTCGACCGGGTTAGCGGGGTACAATGAGCAGTTCTTC. This codes for CAISTGLAGYNEQFF.

This clonotype was picked up many times. V and J are TRBV29-1 and TRBJ2-1, with D unclear. The CDR3 is 13 residues long. Germline V lookup: CDR1 SQVTM, CDR2 ANQGSEA. The V gene lost 6 bases and the J gene lost 3 bases, with 12 bases spanning the gap. This CDR3 reads CSVMWSSYNEQFF. The CDR3 coding sequence is TGCAGCGTGATGTGGTCTAGCTACAATGAGCAGTTCTTC.

This clonotype was seen at least ten times. The chain couples TRBV20-1 to TRBJ1-2, with D possibly being TRBD1 (6 bases). Germline CDR1 is DFQATT and CDR2 is SNEGSKA (reference sequence). The CDR3 sequence is 13 residues long. V was trimmed by 6 bases and J by 2 bases, leaving 13 bases between them. The CDR3: CSAQTGLNYGYTF. In nucleotides, the CDR3 is TGCAGTGCACAGACAGGCCTAAACTATGGCTACACCTTC.

This chain connects TRBV6-2 or TRBV6-3 to TRBJ1-1; D unclear. This CDR3 contains 13 residues. Germline values: CDR1 MNHEY, CDR2 SVGEGT. The V and J ends lost 6 bases and 5 bases respectively, with 13 bases between them. In DNA, the CDR3 is TGTGCCAGCAGGTTTCGGGGTGAAACTGAAGCTTTCTTT. It codes for CASRFRGETEAFF.

This clonotype was detected a few times. This could be a read error, since a much larger clone is one nucleotide away. The V and J genes are TRBV12-3 or TRBV12-4 and TRBJ2-5, with D perhaps given as TRBD1 or TRBD2 (5 bases each). The CDR3 sequence is 14 residues long. V gave up 4 bases and J gave up 9 bases, with 18 bases separating them. The CDR3 DNA follows: TGTGCCAGCAGTTCACTGGGACCTCTTGTGGCCCAGTACTTC. This translates into CASSSLGPLVAQYF.

This clonotype was recorded many times. The chain combines TRBV27 with TRBJ2-1, with D unclear. Trimming took 3 bases from V and 8 from J, leaving 14 bases between them. Germline V gene sequence: CDR1 MNHEY, CDR2 SMNVEV (reference sequence). The CDR3 loop spans 14 amino acids. CDR3: CASSFETGYHEQFF. As DNA, the CDR3 is TGTGCCAGCAGTTTCGAGACTGGGTACCATGAGCAGTTCTTC.

This clonotype was counted only a few times. The rearrangement links TRBV6-5 to TRBJ1-4; 7 bases match TRBD1. Trimming cost V 2 bases and J 4 bases; bases outside gene matches: 4. This CDR3 is 15 amino acids long. The germline gives CDR1 MNHEY, CDR2 SVGAGI. CDR3 coding DNA: TGTGCCAGCAGTTACCGGGACAGCATTAATGAAAAACTGTTTTTT. Translated, it gives CASSYRDSINEKLFF.

This clonotype was observed many times. The chain couples TRBV12-5 to TRBJ2-7; 7 bases fit TRBD1. Germline V gene sequence: CDR1 LGHNT, CDR2 FRNRAP. The CDR3 length is 14 residues. The junction had 12 bases not matched to a gene; V was cut back by 11 bases and J by 2 bases. The CDR3 DNA is TGTGCTGCCAGGGGCCGGGACAGCGCCTACGAGCAGTACGTC. Translation gives CAARGRDSAYEQYV.

This clonotype was recorded many times. The chain combines TRBV20-1 with TRBJ2-6; D is perhaps TRBD2 (5 bases). Germline CDR1 is DFQATT and CDR2 is SNEGSKA (reference sequence). Trimming left V 3 bases short and J 0 bases short, with 12 bases between. The CDR3 has 16 amino acids. DNA for the CDR3: TGCAGTGCTAGTGAGCGGAGGTCCTCTGGGGCCAACGTCCTGACTTTC. Its protein is CSASERRSSGANVLTF.

This clonotype has ten or more counts. The chain is built from TRBV6-5 and TRBJ1-2, with D maybe TRBD1 (5 bases). Germline V CDR1 and CDR2: MNHEY, SVGAGI. This CDR3 comprises 15 residues. V lost 2 bases and J 6 bases, leaving 16 bases between the germline ends. The CDR3 loop reads CASSYDGVRGHGYTF. CDR3 in DNA: TGTGCCAGCAGTTACGATGGGGTTCGGGGCCATGGCTACACCTTC.